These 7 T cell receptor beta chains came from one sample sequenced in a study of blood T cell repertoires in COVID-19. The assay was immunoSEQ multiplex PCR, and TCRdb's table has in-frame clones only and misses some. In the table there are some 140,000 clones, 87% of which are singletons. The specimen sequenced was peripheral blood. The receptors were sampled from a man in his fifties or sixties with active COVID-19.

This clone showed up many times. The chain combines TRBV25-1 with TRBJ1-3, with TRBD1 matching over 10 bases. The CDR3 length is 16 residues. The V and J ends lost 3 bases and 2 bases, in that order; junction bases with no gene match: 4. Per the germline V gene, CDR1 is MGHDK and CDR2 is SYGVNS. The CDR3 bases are TGTGCCAGCAGTGAGGGACAGGGGATCGCTGGAAACACCATATATTTT. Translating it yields CASSEGQGIAGNTIYF.

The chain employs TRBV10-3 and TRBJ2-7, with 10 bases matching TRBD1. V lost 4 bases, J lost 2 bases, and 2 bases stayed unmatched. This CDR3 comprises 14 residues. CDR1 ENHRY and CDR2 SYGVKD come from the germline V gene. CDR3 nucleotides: TGTGCCATCAGTGGACAGGGGGCCCCCTACGAGCAGTACTTC. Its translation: CAISGQGAPYEQYF.

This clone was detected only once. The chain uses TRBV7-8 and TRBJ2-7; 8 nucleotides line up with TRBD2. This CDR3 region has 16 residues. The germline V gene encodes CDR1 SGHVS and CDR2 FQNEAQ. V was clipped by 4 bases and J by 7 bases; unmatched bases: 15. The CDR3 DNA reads TGTGCCAGCAGCTACCGCCCGGGGGGGAACCCTTGGGAGCAGTACTTC. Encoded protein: CASSYRPGGNPWEQYF.

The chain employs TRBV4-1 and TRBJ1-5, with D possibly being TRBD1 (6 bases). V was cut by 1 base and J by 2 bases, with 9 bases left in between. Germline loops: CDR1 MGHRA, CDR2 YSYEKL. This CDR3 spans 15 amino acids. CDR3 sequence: CASSQVQGGNQPQHF. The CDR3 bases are TGCGCCAGCAGCCAAGTACAGGGAGGCAATCAGCCCCAGCATTTT.

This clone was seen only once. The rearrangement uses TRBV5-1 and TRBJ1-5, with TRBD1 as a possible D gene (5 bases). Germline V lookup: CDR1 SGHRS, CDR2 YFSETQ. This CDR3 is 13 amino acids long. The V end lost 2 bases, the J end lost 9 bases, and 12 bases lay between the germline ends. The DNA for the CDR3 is TGCGCCAGCAGCTTAACAGGCCCCTGGCCCCAGCATTTT. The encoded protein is CASSLTGPWPQHF.

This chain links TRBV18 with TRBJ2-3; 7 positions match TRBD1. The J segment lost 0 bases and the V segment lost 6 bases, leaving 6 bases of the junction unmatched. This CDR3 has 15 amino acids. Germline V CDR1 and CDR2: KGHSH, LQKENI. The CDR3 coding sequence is TGTGCCAGCTCCCAGGGACAGAGTAGCACAGATACGCAGTATTTT. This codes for CASSQGQSSTDTQYF. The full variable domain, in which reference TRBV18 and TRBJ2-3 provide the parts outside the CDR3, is NAGVMQNPRHLVRRRGQEARLRCSPMKGHSHVYWYRQLPEEGLKFMVYLQKENIIDESGMPKERFSAEFPKEGPSILRIQQVVRGDSAAYFCASSQGQSSTDTQYFGPGTRLTVL.

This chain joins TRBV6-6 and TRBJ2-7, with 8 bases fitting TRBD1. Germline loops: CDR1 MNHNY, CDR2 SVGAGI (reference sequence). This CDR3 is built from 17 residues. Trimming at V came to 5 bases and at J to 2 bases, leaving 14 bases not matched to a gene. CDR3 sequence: CASSRTLTGGSPYEQYF. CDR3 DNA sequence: TGTGCCAGCAGTCGTACGCTTACAGGGGGGAGCCCCTACGAGCAGTACTTC.